This T cell receptor (beta chain) emerged from a study of T cell changes during pregnancy in multiple sclerosis. The assay was immunoSEQ multiplex PCR, and TCRdb's table has in-frame clones only and misses some. The data show about 84,000 clones, 94% seen once. V was cut by 4 bases and J by 6 bases, with 13 bases left in between. The CDR3 has 14 amino acids. CDR1 and CDR2 from the germline V gene are ENHRY and SYGVKD. The sequence derives from a female donor in good health, enrolled as a control in a pregnancy study. The chain has TRBV10-3 and TRBJ1-5, with D perhaps TRBD1 (6 bases). Sequences were derived from peripheral blood, sampled in the second trimester of pregnancy. The CDR3 sequence: CAISAGGAGQPQHF. CDR3 sequence (DNA): TGTGCCATCAGTGCTGGGGGGGCTGGTCAGCCCCAGCATTTT.